These T cell receptor beta chains were read from a single sample in a study of blood T cell repertoires in COVID-19. The table came from immunoSEQ multiplex PCR; TCRdb's copy has only in-frame clones and leaves some out. The sample has 250,000 to 350,000 clones, approximately 90% seen once. Sequencing was done on a sample of peripheral blood. These receptors came from a woman aged 60-75 years with acute or convalescent COVID-19. The CDR3 runs from the conserved cysteine through the conserved F or W. The D gene is left open where the match is weak.

d_gene: TRBD2
v_gene: TRBV7-8
CDR3aa: CASSLVNSGSYTGELFF

d_gene: -
v_gene: TRBV19
CDR3aa: CASSIDLVANTEAFF

d_gene: TRBD1
v_gene: TRBV11-3
CDR3aa: CASSTSNRGLGGELFF

d_gene: -
v_gene: TRBV19
CDR3aa: CASSIGQRYEQYF

d_gene: TRBD1
v_gene: TRBV2
CDR3aa: CASRAPRDRGRVEQFF

d_gene: TRBD1
v_gene: TRBV9
CDR3aa: CASDRDHTGELFF

d_gene: -
v_gene: TRBV2
CDR3aa: CASKPDFNSPLHF

d_gene: -
v_gene: TRBV19
CDR3aa: CASRQADSYNEQFF

d_gene: -
v_gene: TRBV25-1
CDR3aa: CASRGRGRAGPLNEQFF

d_gene: -
v_gene: TRBV4-2
CDR3aa: CASSPLPGAYTF

d_gene: TRBD1
v_gene: TRBV6-2/TRBV6-3
CDR3aa: CASSYSTGDPNQPQHF

d_gene: -
v_gene: TRBV7-3
CDR3aa: CASSRYYTGELFF

d_gene: TRBD2
v_gene: TRBV24-1
CDR3aa: CATSDQDAGGRGVQFF

d_gene: -
v_gene: TRBV27
CDR3aa: CASSFQLNTEAFF

d_gene: TRBD2
v_gene: TRBV28
CDR3aa: CASTGTSQAYEQYF

d_gene: TRBD1
v_gene: TRBV6-6
CDR3aa: CASSRTGGNSPLHF

d_gene: -
v_gene: TRBV7-2
CDR3aa: CASSWLVLWEKGSTDTQYF

d_gene: TRBD2
v_gene: TRBV6-4
CDR3aa: CASSPHDAGGGELFF

d_gene: -
v_gene: TRBV18
CDR3aa: CASSIGRGSGYTF

d_gene: -
v_gene: TRBV24-1
CDR3aa: CATTETGEQFF

d_gene: -
v_gene: TRBV9
CDR3aa: CASSASGIHAEAF

d_gene: -
v_gene: TRBV12-5
CDR3aa: CASGGQNTNTQYF

d_gene: -
v_gene: TRBV28
CDR3aa: CASSFWHSGANVLTF

d_gene: -
v_gene: TRBV4-3
CDR3aa: CASSQEEGPPYEQYF